These 28 T cell receptor beta chains share one sample of origin, sequenced in a study of blood T cell repertoires in COVID-19. Repertoires were generated with immunoSEQ multiplex PCR, while TCRdb's copy carries only in-frame clones and drops some. The profile shows 200,000 to 300,000 clones, 86% of them singletons. Sequencing was carried out using peripheral blood. These receptors were collected from a man aged 40-49 years who had recovered from COVID-19.

The V and J genes are TRBV3-1 (or the pseudogene TRBV3-2) and TRBJ2-1, with a weak D call TRBD2 (6 bases). Trimming cost V 3 bases and J 4 bases, with 13 bases left between them. The CDR3 sequence is 15 residues long. Germline CDR1 is LGHDT and CDR2 is YNNKEL (reference sequence). Written as DNA, the CDR3 is TGTGCCAGCAGCCAGCTTAGGCGGGATTACAATGAGCAGTTCTTC. This sequence encodes CASSQLRRDYNEQFF.

The gene calls are TRBV6-5 and TRBJ2-5, with 11 bases aligning to TRBD2. The CDR3 runs 15 residues. V trimming: 4 bases; J trimming: 2 bases; junction bases outside the gene matches: 3. Germline-derived CDR1 and CDR2 are MNHEY and SVGAGI. Here the CDR3 DNA reads TGTGCCAGCAGTTTTAGACTAGCGGGGCAAGAGACCCAGTACTTC. Encoded protein: CASSFRLAGQETQYF.

The chain recombines TRBV7-9 with TRBJ1-5; D unclear. Germline-derived CDR1 and CDR2 are SEHNR and FQNEAQ (reference sequence). This CDR3 spans 13 amino acids. Trimming took 4 bases from V and 3 from J, leaving 7 bases between them. CDR3 protein: CASSSGFNQPQHF. CDR3 in DNA: TGTGCCAGCAGCTCGGGATTCAATCAGCCCCAGCATTTT.

This chain connects TRBV2 to TRBJ2-7; 9 bases map to TRBD2. The CDR3 runs to 17 residues. Germline trimming cut 6 bases from V and 7 bases from J; bases unmatched to any gene: 19. The germline gives CDR1 SNHLY, CDR2 FYNNEI. This CDR3 reads CASSGTSSMDGRREQYF. CDR3 nucleotide sequence: TGTGCCAGCAGCGGGACTAGCTCCATGGATGGCCGAAGGGAGCAGTACTTC.

This clone appeared once. The V and J genes are TRBV19 and TRBJ1-1, with 10 bases that match TRBD1. V was pared by 1 base and J by 6 bases, with 8 bases of the junction left unmatched. The germline CDR1 and CDR2 sequences are LNHDA and SQIVND (reference sequence). The CDR3 consists of 16 residues. In DNA, the CDR3 is TGTGCCAGTAGTATAGGGTCGGGACAGGGGTCTGCTGAAGCTTTCTTT. Encoded protein: CASSIGSGQGSAEAFF.

This chain connects TRBV19 to TRBJ2-2; D is unclear. The CDR3 totals 12 residues. Germline loops: CDR1 LNHDA, CDR2 SQIVND (reference sequence). V shed 6 bases and J shed 3 bases, with 5 bases lying between them. The CDR3 protein is CASSPYTGELFF. CDR3 in DNA: TGTGCCAGTAGCCCATACACCGGGGAGCTGTTTTTT.

J is TRBJ2-5 and V is TRBV6-2 or TRBV6-3; 7 nucleotides align to TRBD1. This CDR3 has 15 residues. Germline loops: CDR1 MNHEY, CDR2 SVGEGT. V lost 5 bases to trimming and J lost 4 bases; unmatched junction nucleotides: 10. The CDR3 DNA follows: TGTGCCAGCAGTACTGACAGGGCTGGGGGAGAGACCCAGTACTTC. Translated: CASSTDRAGGETQYF.

V is TRBV10-3 and J is TRBJ2-1, with D unclear. CDR3 length equals 9 residues. Germline CDR1 ENHRY, CDR2 SYGVKD. Deletions cut 11 bases from V and 6 bases from J, with 5 bases between. CDR3 sequence (DNA): TGTGCCGTCGGCAATGAGCAGTTCTTC. Translation gives CAVGNEQFF.

The CDR3 loop is CATSRDPTPSTDTQYF. Here the CDR3 DNA reads TGTGCCACCAGCAGAGACCCGACTCCTAGCACAGATACGCAGTATTTT. V and J are TRBV15 and TRBJ2-3; D not certain. Germline V gene data show CDR1 as LNHNV and CDR2 as YYDKDF (reference sequence). The CDR3 spans 16 residues. V was pared by 0 bases and J by 0 bases, with 10 bases between.

V usage is TRBV5-8 and J usage is TRBJ2-1, with TRBD1 matching over 11 bases. Germline CDR1 reads SGHTS; CDR2 reads YDEGEE. This CDR3 has 14 amino acids. With V trimmed by 4 bases and J by 8 bases, 5 bases remained unmatched. The CDR3 DNA sequence: TGTGCCAGCAGCGTACGGACAGGGGGCGATGAGCAGTTCTTC. Translating it yields CASSVRTGGDEQFF.

The gene calls are TRBV30 and TRBJ2-7; possible D gene TRBD1, 6 bases. CDR1 GTSNPN and CDR2 SVGIG come from the germline V gene (reference sequence). The length of the CDR3 is 11 residues. Trimming cost V 7 bases and J 5 bases, with 12 bases left between them. The CDR3 DNA sequence: TGTGCCTTGGACAGCGGTAACGAGCAGTACTTC. Its protein product is CALDSGNEQYF.

This chain uses TRBV29-1 with TRBJ2-3, with 11 positions matching TRBD2. V lost 3 bases, J lost 0 bases, and 5 bases stayed unmatched. The CDR3 has 16 amino acids. Germline CDR1 is SQVTM and CDR2 is ANQGSEA. The CDR3 sequence: CSVEGASGRSTDTQYF. The CDR3 DNA is TGCAGCGTTGAGGGGGCTAGCGGGAGGAGCACAGATACGCAGTATTTT.

The V gene is TRBV9, the J gene TRBJ2-1; D is ambiguous. V was trimmed by 0 bases and J by 6 bases, leaving 10 bases between them. The CDR3 loop spans 14 amino acids. Germline CDR1 is SGDLS and CDR2 is YYNGEE. The CDR3 nucleotides are TGTGCCAGCAGCGTAGCTACGACTTCCAATGAGCAGTTCTTC. Protein sequence: CASSVATTSNEQFF.

This chain joins TRBV5-4 and TRBJ1-1, with 9 bases lining up with TRBD1. V was pared by 4 bases and J by 5 bases, with 6 bases of the junction left unmatched. CDR3 length: 14 amino acids. CDR1 and CDR2 (germline): SGHNT, YYREEE (reference sequence). Written as DNA, the CDR3 is TGTGCCAGCAGCGCACAGGGGGCACAGACTGAAGCTTTCTTT. Translated, it gives CASSAQGAQTEAFF.

This clone has a single count. The V and J genes are TRBV4-2 and TRBJ2-5, with D tentatively TRBD2 (6 bases). Germline V gene lookup returns CDR1 LGHNA and CDR2 YNFKEQ. The CDR3 runs 15 residues. Trimming cost V 0 bases and J 3 bases, with 11 bases left between them. The CDR3 nucleotides are TGTGCCAGCAGCCAAGAGCTAGCGATTGAAGAGACCCAGTACTTC. It yields the protein CASSQELAIEETQYF.

Only one count was recorded for this clone. The rearrangement joins TRBV10-3 to TRBJ1-6; D is uncertain. The CDR3 is 14 amino acids. Trimming pared 7 bases from V and 0 bases from J, leaving 7 bases between. Germline V CDR1 and CDR2: ENHRY, SYGVKD. The CDR3 DNA reads as TGTGCCATCAAAAACTCCTCCTATAATTCACCCCTCCACTTT. Translating it yields CAIKNSSYNSPLHF.

The CDR3 region has the DNA TGCGCCAGCACGATGTTATCGGGGGGATGTCCCACAGATACGCAGTATTTT. It encodes CASTMLSGGCPTDTQYF. The chain employs TRBV10-1 and TRBJ2-3; the match to TRBD2 covers 7 bases. J lost 2 bases, V lost 7 bases, and 15 bases had no gene match. Germline V CDR1 and CDR2: WNHNN, SYGVQD (reference sequence). The CDR3 length is 17 residues.

The V call is TRBV7-6, the J call TRBJ2-7, with TRBD2 identical over 8 bases. V was pared by 4 bases and J by 4 bases, with 6 bases of the junction left unmatched. Germline assignment: CDR1 SGHVS and CDR2 FNYEAQ. This CDR3 contains 14 residues. CDR3 in DNA: TGTGCCAGCAGCTACCTCCGGGAGGGTTACGAGCAGTACTTC. Its translation is CASSYLREGYEQYF.

The V and J genes are TRBV2 and TRBJ2-2; 10 nucleotides match TRBD2. The CDR3 spans 16 residues. CDR1 and CDR2 (germline): SNHLY, FYNNEI. J gave up 6 bases and V 4 bases, and 8 bases lay outside the gene matches. CDR3 protein: CASSVRASGRSGELFF. CDR3 DNA sequence: TGTGCCAGCAGTGTTAGGGCTAGCGGGAGATCCGGGGAGCTGTTTTTT. Together with reference TRBV2 and TRBJ2-2, the CDR3 gives the full variable domain: EPEVTQTPSHQVTQMGQEVILRCVPISNHLYFYWYRQILGQKVEFLVSFYNNEISEKSEIFDDQFSVERPDGSNFTLKIRSTKLEDSAMYFCASSVRASGRSGELFFGEGSRLTVL.

The chain has TRBV4-1 and TRBJ1-1; D is ambiguous. CDR3 length equals 13 residues. Germline values: CDR1 MGHRA, CDR2 YSYEKL. V was pared by 6 bases and J by 3 bases, with 11 bases between. The CDR3 loop reads CASSYILYTEAFF. The CDR3 DNA follows: TGCGCCAGCAGTTACATACTATACACTGAAGCTTTCTTT.

This chain joins TRBV24-1 and TRBJ2-2, with TRBD1 as a possible D gene (6 bases). This CDR3 has 14 amino acids. Germline CDR1 is KGHDR and CDR2 is SFDVKD. Trimming left V 9 bases short and J 0 bases short, with 10 bases between. The CDR3 protein is CATAGQSNTGELFF. The CDR3 DNA is TGTGCCACCGCTGGACAGTCGAACACCGGGGAGCTGTTTTTT.

With regard to this clone: Other DNA sequences in this sample translate to the same CDR3. This chain uses TRBV5-6 with TRBJ1-1; D ambiguous. With 2 bases removed from V and 5 bases from J, the gap between germline ends came to 7 bases. The length of the CDR3 is 12 residues. CDR1 and CDR2 from the germline V gene are SGHDT and YYEEEE. The CDR3 loop is CASSFTGTEAFF. The CDR3 nucleotides read TGTGCCAGCAGCTTTACGGGTACTGAAGCTTTCTTT. Full variable domain (missing parts from reference TRBV5-6 and TRBJ1-1): DAGVTQSPTHLIKTRGQQVTLRCSPKSGHDTVSWYQQALGQGPQFIFQYYEEEERQRGNFPDRFSGHQFPNYSSELNVNALLLGDSALYLCASSFTGTEAFFGQGTRLTVV.

This rearrangement joins TRBV30 to TRBJ2-3; 8 nucleotides agree with TRBD2. Germline V gives CDR1 GTSNPN, CDR2 SVGIG (reference sequence). The CDR3 is made up of 16 amino acids. V lost 1 base, J lost 0 bases, and 6 bases stayed unmatched. The CDR3 DNA reads TGTGCCTGGAGTGGCTCTAGCGGGCTTAGCACAGATACGCAGTATTTT. As protein: CAWSGSSGLSTDTQYF.

The chain joins TRBV7-2 to TRBJ1-1, with 7 bases identical to TRBD1. CDR1 is SGHTA, CDR2 FQGNSA, per germline. With 5 bases clipped from V and 4 bases from J, the junction kept 4 bases outside the gene matches. The CDR3 is made up of 13 amino acids. Here the CDR3 DNA reads TGTGCCAGCAGCCCTGAGGGGGCCACTGAAGCTTTCTTT. Amino acids: CASSPEGATEAFF. The variable domain in full, completed from reference TRBV7-2 and TRBJ1-1, reads GAGVSQSPSNKVTEKGKDVELRCDPISGHTALYWYRQSLGQGLEFLIYFQGNSAPDKSGLPSDRFSAERTGGSVSTLTIQRTQQEDSAVYLCASSPEGATEAFFGQGTRLTVV.

This chain links TRBV11-1 with TRBJ2-4; 7 nucleotides align to TRBD2. Looked up from germline, CDR1 is SGHAT and CDR2 is FQDESV (reference sequence). V was clipped by 4 bases and J by 1 base; unmatched bases: 7. The CDR3 is made up of 16 amino acids. The CDR3 reads CASSSPRGGAKNIQYF. DNA for the CDR3: TGTGCCAGCAGCTCCCCTCGGGGAGGGGCCAAAAACATTCAGTACTTC.

This clone was counted many times. The rearrangement joins TRBV19 to TRBJ1-5; D uncertain. CDR3 length: 13 amino acids. Trimming cost V 7 bases and J 3 bases, with 10 bases left between them. Germline lookup yields CDR1 LNHDA and CDR2 SQIVND (reference sequence). The CDR3 region is CASKHTFNQPQHF. The CDR3 DNA is TGTGCCAGTAAACACACCTTCAATCAGCCCCAGCATTTT.

For the CDR3, the DNA is TGCGCCAGCAGCTTGGCCGTGGCGGCTAGCGATACGCAGTATTTT. It encodes CASSLAVAASDTQYF. The rearrangement joins TRBV5-1 to TRBJ2-3, with D perhaps TRBD2 (5 bases). The V end was cut by 0 bases, the J end by 6 bases, with 14 bases between. This CDR3 comprises 15 residues. Looked up from germline, CDR1 is SGHRS and CDR2 is YFSETQ. Using reference TRBV5-1 and TRBJ2-3 for the parts outside the CDR3, the full variable domain is KAGVTQTPRYLIKTRGQQVTLSCSPISGHRSVSWYQQTPGQGLQFLFEYFSETQRNKGNFPGRFSGRQFSNSRSEMNVSTLELGDSALYLCASSLAVAASDTQYFGPGTRLTVL.

In this sample, this clone turned up once. The genes are TRBV7-9 and TRBJ2-5; D is perhaps TRBD2 (7 bases). The CDR3 has 14 amino acids. CDR1 SEHNR and CDR2 FQNEAQ come from the germline V gene (reference sequence). V lost 7 bases, J lost 2 bases, and 14 bases lay in between. For the CDR3, the DNA is TGTGCCAGCACCTACGGGGGGCTGCAAGAGACCCAGTACTTC. This codes for CASTYGGLQETQYF. Full variable domain (rest looked up from reference TRBV7-9 and TRBJ2-5): DTGVSQNPRHKITKRGQNVTFRCDPISEHNRLYWYRQTLGQGPEFLTYFQNEAQLEKSRLLSDRFSAERPKGSFSTLEIQRTEQGDSAMYLCASTYGGLQETQYFGPGTRLLVL.